Sequencing of this TCR beta chain was carried out in a study of shared clonotypes between healthy human individuals. Broader study findings: Researchers found naive subsets generally carried larger estimated richness than memory subsets.

The CDR3 loop spans 15 amino acids. The germline gives CDR1 MDHEN, CDR2 SYDVKM. V shed 3 bases and J shed 3 bases, with 13 bases lying between them. Comments on this clone: Its antigen remains unidentified.

All donors were Caucasian adults living in Nashville, Tennessee. Each cell subset's genomic DNA was divided evenly among several immunoSEQ plates. Per sorted-subset replicate PCR, input was approximately 0.2 ug DNA, representing 30,000 or so T cell genomes. Assay used: immunoSEQ multiplex PCR; TCRdb lists only in-frame clones, some missing. The table shows about 660,000 clones, with approximately 79% occurring only once. The chain couples TRBV28 to TRBJ2-3; no firm D call. The receptor comes from a woman in her 30s in good health. Sequenced input: memory CD4+ T cells sorted from blood. Specified subset: CD45RA-negative fraction. The DNA for the CDR3 is TGTGCCAGCAGTTTGATTGGGGTTGTGACAGATACGCAGTATTTT. Its translation: CASSLIGVVTDTQYF.